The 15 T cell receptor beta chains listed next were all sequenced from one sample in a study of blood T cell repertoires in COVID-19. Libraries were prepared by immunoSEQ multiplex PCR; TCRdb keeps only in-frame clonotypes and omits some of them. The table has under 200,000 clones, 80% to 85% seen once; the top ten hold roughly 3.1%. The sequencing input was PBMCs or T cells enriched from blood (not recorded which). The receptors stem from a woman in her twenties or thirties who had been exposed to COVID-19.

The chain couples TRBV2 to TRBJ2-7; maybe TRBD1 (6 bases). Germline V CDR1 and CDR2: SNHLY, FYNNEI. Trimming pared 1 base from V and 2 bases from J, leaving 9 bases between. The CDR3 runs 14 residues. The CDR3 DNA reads TGTGCCAGCAGTGAAGGGCACAGGGCCTACGAGCAGTACTTC. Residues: CASSEGHRAYEQYF.

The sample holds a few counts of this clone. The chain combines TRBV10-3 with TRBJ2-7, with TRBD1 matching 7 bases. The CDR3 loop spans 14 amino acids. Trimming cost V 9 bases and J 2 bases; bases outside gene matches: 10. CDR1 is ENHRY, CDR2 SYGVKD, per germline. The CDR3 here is CAIQDTGVAYEQYF. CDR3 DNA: TGTGCCATTCAAGACACAGGGGTTGCCTACGAGCAGTACTTC.

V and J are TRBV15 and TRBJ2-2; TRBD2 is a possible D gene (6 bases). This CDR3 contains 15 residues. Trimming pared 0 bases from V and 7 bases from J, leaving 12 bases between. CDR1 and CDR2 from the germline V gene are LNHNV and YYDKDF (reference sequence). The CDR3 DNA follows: TGTGCCACCAGCAGAGATGCGGGGAAGCACGGGGAGCTGTTTTTT. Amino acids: CATSRDAGKHGELFF.

The CDR3: CASSPNLDREDGYTF. The CDR3 coding sequence is TGTGCCAGTAGCCCTAATTTAGACAGAGAAGATGGCTACACCTTC. V gene TRBV19 combines with J gene TRBJ1-2; a possible D gene is TRBD1 (5 bases). Germline CDR1 reads LNHDA; CDR2 reads SQIVND (reference sequence). The CDR3 has 15 amino acids. V shed 6 bases and J shed 6 bases, with 20 bases lying between them.

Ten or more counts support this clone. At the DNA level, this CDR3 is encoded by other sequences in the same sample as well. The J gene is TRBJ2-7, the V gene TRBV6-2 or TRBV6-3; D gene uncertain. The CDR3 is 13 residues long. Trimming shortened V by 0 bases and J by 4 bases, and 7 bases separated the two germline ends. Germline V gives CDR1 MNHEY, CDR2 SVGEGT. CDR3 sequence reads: CASSYSTGYEQYF. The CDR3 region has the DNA TGTGCCAGCAGTTACTCGACTGGGTACGAGCAGTACTTC.

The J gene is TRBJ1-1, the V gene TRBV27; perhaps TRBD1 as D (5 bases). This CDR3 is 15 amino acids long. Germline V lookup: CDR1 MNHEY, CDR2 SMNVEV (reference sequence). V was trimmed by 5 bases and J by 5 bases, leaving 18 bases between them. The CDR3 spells CASSERRGRGTEAFF. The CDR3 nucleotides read TGTGCCAGCAGTGAGAGGCGGGGCCGGGGTACTGAAGCTTTCTTT.

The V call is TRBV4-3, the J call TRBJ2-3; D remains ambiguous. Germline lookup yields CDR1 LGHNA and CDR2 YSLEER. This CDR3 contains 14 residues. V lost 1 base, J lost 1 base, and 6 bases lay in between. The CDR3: CASSQVTGTDTQYF. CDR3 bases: TGCGCCAGCAGCCAAGTCACGGGCACAGATACGCAGTATTTT.

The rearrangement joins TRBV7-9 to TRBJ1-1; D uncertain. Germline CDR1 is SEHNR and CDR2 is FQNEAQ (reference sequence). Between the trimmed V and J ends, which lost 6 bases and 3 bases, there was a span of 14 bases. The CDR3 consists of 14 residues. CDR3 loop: CASRADAIDTEAFF. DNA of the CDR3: TGTGCCAGCAGAGCCGATGCTATCGACACTGAAGCTTTCTTT.

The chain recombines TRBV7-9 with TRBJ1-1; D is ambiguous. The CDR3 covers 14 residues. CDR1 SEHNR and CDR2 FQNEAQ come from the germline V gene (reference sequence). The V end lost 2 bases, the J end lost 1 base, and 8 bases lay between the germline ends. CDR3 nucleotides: TGTGCCAGCAGCTTATTAACGGGGAACACTGAAGCTTTCTTT. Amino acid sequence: CASSLLTGNTEAFF. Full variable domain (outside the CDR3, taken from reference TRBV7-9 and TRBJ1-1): DTGVSQNPRHKITKRGQNVTFRCDPISEHNRLYWYRQTLGQGPEFLTYFQNEAQLEKSRLLSDRFSAERPKGSFSTLEIQRTEQGDSAMYLCASSLLTGNTEAFFGQGTRLTVV.

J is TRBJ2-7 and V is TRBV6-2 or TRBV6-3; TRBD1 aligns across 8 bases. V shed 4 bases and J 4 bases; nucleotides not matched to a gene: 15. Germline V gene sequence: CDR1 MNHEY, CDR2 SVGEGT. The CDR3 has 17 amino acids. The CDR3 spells CASSSPPGQGAFYEQYF. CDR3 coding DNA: TGTGCCAGCAGTTCCCCTCCGGGGCAGGGGGCGTTTTACGAGCAGTACTTC.

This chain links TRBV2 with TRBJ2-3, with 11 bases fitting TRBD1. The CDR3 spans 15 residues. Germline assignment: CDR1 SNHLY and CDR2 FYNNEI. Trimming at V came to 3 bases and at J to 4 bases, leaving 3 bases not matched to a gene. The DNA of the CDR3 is TGTGCCAGCAGTGACGGACAGGGGGCGCCAGATACGCAGTATTTT. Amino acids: CASSDGQGAPDTQYF.

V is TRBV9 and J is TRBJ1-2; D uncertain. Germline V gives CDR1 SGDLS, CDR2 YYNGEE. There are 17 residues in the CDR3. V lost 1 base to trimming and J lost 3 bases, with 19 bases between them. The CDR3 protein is CASSVTPARTSDYGYTF. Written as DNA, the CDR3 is TGTGCCAGCAGCGTAACCCCCGCAAGAACAAGCGACTATGGCTACACCTTC.

CDR3 in DNA: TGTGCCAGTACCCCCCCGGGAAGCTCTGGAAACACCATATATTTT. Amino acids: CASTPPGSSGNTIYF. The V gene is TRBV19, the J gene TRBJ1-3; D ambiguous. The V end lost 7 bases, the J end lost 0 bases, and 13 bases lay between the germline ends. Germline lookup yields CDR1 LNHDA and CDR2 SQIVND (reference sequence). The CDR3 contains 15 residues.

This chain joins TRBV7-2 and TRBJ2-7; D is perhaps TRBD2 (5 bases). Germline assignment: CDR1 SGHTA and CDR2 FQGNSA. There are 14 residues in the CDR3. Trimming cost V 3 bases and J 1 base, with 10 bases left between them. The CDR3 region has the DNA TGTGCCAGCAGCTTGGCGACTACTTCCTACGAGCAGTACTTC. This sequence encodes CASSLATTSYEQYF.

The CDR3 DNA sequence: TGTGCCAGCAGTGGCCCGGGACAGGGTTACTATGGCTACACCTTC. Encoded protein: CASSGPGQGYYGYTF. The gene calls are TRBV25-1 and TRBJ1-2, with 9 bases identical to TRBD1. V dropped 4 bases and J dropped 3; count of bases not matched to a gene: 6. Germline loops: CDR1 MGHDK, CDR2 SYGVNS. CDR3 length: 15 residues.